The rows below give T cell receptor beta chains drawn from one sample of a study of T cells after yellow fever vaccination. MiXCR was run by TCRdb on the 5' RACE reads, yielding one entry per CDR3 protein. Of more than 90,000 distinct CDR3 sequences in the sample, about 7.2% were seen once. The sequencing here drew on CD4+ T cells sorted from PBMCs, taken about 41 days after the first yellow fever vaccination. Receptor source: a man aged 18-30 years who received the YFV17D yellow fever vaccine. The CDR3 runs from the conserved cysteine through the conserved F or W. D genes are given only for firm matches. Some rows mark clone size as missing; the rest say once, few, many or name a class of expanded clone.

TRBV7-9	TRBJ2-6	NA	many	TGTGCCAGCAGCTTAGCTGGGGCCAACGTCCTGACTTTC	CASSLAGANVLTF
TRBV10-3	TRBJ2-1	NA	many	TGTGCCACACAGGGTCTCGATGAGCAGTTCTTC	CATQGLDEQFF
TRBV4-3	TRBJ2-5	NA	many	TGCGCCAGCAGCCAAGCGGGGCGGGAGACCCAGTACTTC	CASSQAGRETQYF
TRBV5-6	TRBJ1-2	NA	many	TGTGCCAGCAGCTTGTCGGATTTAGGCTACACCTTC	CASSLSDLGYTF
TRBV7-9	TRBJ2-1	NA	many	TGTGCCAGCAGCACCGGGGCTAGCTCCTACAATGAGCAGTTCTTC	CASSTGASSYNEQFF
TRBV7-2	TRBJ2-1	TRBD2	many	TGTGCCAGCAGCTTAACAGCGGGGGTATACAATGAGCAGTTCTTC	CASSLTAGVYNEQFF
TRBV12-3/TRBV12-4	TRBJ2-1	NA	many	TGTGCCAGCAGTTTATTTGGGCAGGGGTCGGGCGATGAGCAGTTCTTC	CASSLFGQGSGDEQFF
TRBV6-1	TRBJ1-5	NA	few	TGTGCCAGCTGGAGAGGGAAGGGTCAGCCCCAGCATTTT	CASWRGKGQPQHF
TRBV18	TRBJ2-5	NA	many	TGTGCCAGCTCACTTAGAATGGGGGACGGCTACCAAGAGACCCAGTACTTC	CASSLRMGDGYQETQYF
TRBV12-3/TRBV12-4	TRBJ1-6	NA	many	TGTGCCAGCACCCAAAGACAGGAGGGTACACCCCTCCACTTT	CASTQRQEGTPLHF
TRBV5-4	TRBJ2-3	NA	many	TGTGCCAGCAGCGAGACGACAGATACGCAGTATTTT	CASSETTDTQYF
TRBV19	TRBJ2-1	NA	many	TGTGCCAGTAGTTGGCGGTTAGGGCGCAACAATGAGCAGTTCTTC	CASSWRLGRNNEQFF
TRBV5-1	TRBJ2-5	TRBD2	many	TGCGCCAGCAGCTCTACTAGCGGCCTTGGGGAGACCCAGTACTTC	CASSSTSGLGETQYF
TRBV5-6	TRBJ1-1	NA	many	TGTGCCAGCAGCCGGGAGGTTGAAGCTTTCTTT	CASSREVEAFF
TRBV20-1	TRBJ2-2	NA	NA	TGCAGTGCTAGTAGGGGCGTGGGGAACACCGGGGAGCTGTTTTTT	CSASRGVGNTGELFF
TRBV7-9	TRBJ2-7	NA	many	TGTGCCAGCAGGGCCGGGACGGACTCCTACGAGCAGTACTTC	CASRAGTDSYEQYF
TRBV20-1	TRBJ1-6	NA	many	TGCAGTGCTAGAGGGGGAGGGGCGATAAATTCACCCCTCCACTTT	CSARGGGAINSPLHF
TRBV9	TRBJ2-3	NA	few	TGTGCCAGCAGCGTCGGGTACACAGATACGCAGTATTTT	CASSVGYTDTQYF
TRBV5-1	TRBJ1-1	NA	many	TGCGCCAGCAGTGCCGGGACGGTGAACACTGAAGCTTTCTTT	CASSAGTVNTEAFF
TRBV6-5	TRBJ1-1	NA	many	TGTGCCAGCAGTTCTTTAAGGGGGACTGAAGCTTTCTTT	CASSSLRGTEAFF
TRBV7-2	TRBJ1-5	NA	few	TGTGCCAGCTGCAATAGCAATCAGCCCCAGCATTTT	CASCNSNQPQHF
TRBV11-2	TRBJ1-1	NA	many	TGTGCCAGCAGCACCTTAGGGTTAAAGCGGCTCCAGAACACTGAAGCTTTCTTT	CASSTLGLKRLQNTEAFF
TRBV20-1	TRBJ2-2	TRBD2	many	TGCAGTGCTAGAGATCGAACTAGCGGGGGACTTACCGGGGAGCTGTTTTTT	CSARDRTSGGLTGELFF
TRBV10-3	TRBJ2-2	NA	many	TGTGCCATCAGTGAGTTCGTCCCAGTTACCGGGGAGCTGTTTTTT	CAISEFVPVTGELFF
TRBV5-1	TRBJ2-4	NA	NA	TGCGCCAGCAGCTTGGTAGAGGGTTCGAACATTCAGTACTTC	CASSLVEGSNIQYF
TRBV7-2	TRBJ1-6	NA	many	TGTGCCAGCAGCTTAGAGGGGAGTAATTCACCCCTCCACTTT	CASSLEGSNSPLHF
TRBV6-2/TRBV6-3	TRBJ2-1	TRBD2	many	TGTGCCAGCAGGGGCTCAAGCGGGGGGCGCAACAATGAGCAGTTCTTC	CASRGSSGGRNNEQFF
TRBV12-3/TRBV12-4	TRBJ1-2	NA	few	TGTGCCAGCAGTTTAGAGGGGTCTGGCTACACCTTC	CASSLEGSGYTF
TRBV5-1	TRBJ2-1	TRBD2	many	TGCGCCAGCAGCGATGGGATAGCTAGCGGGGGCTTCAGCTCCTACAATGAGCAGTTCTTC	CASSDGIASGGFSSYNEQFF
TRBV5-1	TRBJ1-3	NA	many	TGCGCCAGCAGCCCAGGCTACAGGCCTGCCTCTGGAAACACCATATATTTT	CASSPGYRPASGNTIYF
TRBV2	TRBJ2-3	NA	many	TGTGCCAGCAGTGATGAGGGCACGCAGTATTTT	CASSDEGTQYF
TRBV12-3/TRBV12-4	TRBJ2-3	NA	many	TGTGCCAGCAGCCAAGGGTGGGGAGCAGATACGCAGTATTTT	CASSQGWGADTQYF
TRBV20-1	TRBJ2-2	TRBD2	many	TGCAGTGCTGGAATAGCGGGGAGGAACACCGGGGAGCTGTTTTTT	CSAGIAGRNTGELFF
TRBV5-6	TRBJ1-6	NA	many	TGTGCCAGCAGCCAAGGGGGTGCTGGATCACCCCTCCACTTT	CASSQGGAGSPLHF
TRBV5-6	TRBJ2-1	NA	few	TGTGCCAGCAGCGGGCGGACAGTCAATGAGCAGTTCTTC	CASSGRTVNEQFF
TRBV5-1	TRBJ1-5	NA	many	TGCGCCAGCAGCCTGGACTCGGGTCAGCCCCAGCATTTT	CASSLDSGQPQHF
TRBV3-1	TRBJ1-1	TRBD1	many	TGTGCCAGCAGCCAACCGGGACAGGGGAGCCTCGGGGCTTTCTTT	CASSQPGQGSLGAFF
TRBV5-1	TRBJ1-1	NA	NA	TGCGCCAGCAGCTTGGGGGGGGTACGAGGCACTGAAGCTTTCTTT	CASSLGGVRGTEAFF
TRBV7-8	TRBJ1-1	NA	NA	TGTGCCATCAGCTTAATGGGCCCTGGGCCGACATCGCCTGGGGCTTTCTTT	CAISLMGPGPTSPGAFF
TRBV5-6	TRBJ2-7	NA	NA	TGTGCCAGCAGCTCTCGTGGGGGCTACGAGCAGTACTTC	CASSSRGGYEQYF
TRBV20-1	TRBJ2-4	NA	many	TGCAGTGCTCAAGACCCCCTAGCCAAAAACATTCAGTACTTC	CSAQDPLAKNIQYF
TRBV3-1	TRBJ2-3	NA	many	TGTGCCAGCAGCCAGCCAAGGCGGGGTCACACAGATACGCAGTATTTT	CASSQPRRGHTDTQYF
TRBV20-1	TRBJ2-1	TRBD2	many	TGCAGTGCTAGAGCGGATGCGGGGGGCCACAATGAGCAGTTCTTC	CSARADAGGHNEQFF
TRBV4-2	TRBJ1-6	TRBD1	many	TGTGCCAGCAGCCAAGATCGGGGACAGGGGGGTTCACCCCTCCACTTT	CASSQDRGQGGSPLHF
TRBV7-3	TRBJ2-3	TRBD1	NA	TGTGCCAGCAGCGCTCCGGGACAGGGTGTTTCAGATACGCAGTATTTT	CASSAPGQGVSDTQYF
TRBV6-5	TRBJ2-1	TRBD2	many	TGTGCCAGCGGGCCTCGGGCTAGCGGGGGGGTGGGTGAGCAGTTCTTC	CASGPRASGGVGEQFF
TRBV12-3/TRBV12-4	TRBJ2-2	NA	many	TGTGCCAGCAACCCTACAGGGCCTGTTAGGGAGCTGTTTTTT	CASNPTGPVRELFF
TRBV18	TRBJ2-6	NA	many	TGTGCCAGCCGGGGCACCTCTGGGGCCAACGTCCTGACTTTC	CASRGTSGANVLTF
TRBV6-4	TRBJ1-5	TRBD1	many	TGTGCCAGCAGCCCCTCAGGGGCAGGGGGGCAGCCCCAGCATTTT	CASSPSGAGGQPQHF
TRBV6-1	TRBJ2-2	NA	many	TGTGCCAGCAGGACACATGGGTCCTCCACCGGGGAGCTGTTTTTT	CASRTHGSSTGELFF
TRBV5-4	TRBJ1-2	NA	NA	TGTGCCAGCAGCTCCGGGACGGAGCTCTATGGCTACACCTTC	CASSSGTELYGYTF
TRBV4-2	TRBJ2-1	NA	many	TGTGCCAGCAGCCAAGCCGGGACTCGTTACTACAATGAGCAGTTCTTC	CASSQAGTRYYNEQFF
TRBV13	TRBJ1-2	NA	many	TGTGCCAGCAGCCTAAACCTCTATGGCTACACCTTC	CASSLNLYGYTF
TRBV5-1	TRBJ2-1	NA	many	TGCGCCAGCAGCTTGGAACCTAGGTACAATGAGCAGTTCTTC	CASSLEPRYNEQFF
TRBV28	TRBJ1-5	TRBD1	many	TGTGCCAGCAGGATATTCCGGGACAGCTCTAATCAGCCCCAGCATTTT	CASRIFRDSSNQPQHF
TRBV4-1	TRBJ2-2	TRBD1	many	TGCGCCAGCAGCCAACCAGGACAGGGTAGTACCGGGGAGCTGTTTTTT	CASSQPGQGSTGELFF
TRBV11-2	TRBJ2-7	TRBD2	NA	TGTGCCAGCAGCTTAATGGCTTCGGCTAGCGGGGGGGCCTCAGAGGGGCAGTACTTC	CASSLMASASGGASEGQYF
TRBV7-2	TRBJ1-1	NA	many	TGTGCCAGCAGCTTAGGAAATTTGCCCACTGAAGCTTTCTTT	CASSLGNLPTEAFF
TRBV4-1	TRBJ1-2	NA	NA	TGCGCCAGCAGCCAATTTGGGCTTAGGAACACCTTC	CASSQFGLRNTF